The next 27 T cell receptor beta chains were all read from a single sample in a study of glioma-infiltrating T cells after dendritic cell vaccination. Data came from immunoSEQ multiplex PCR; TCRdb stores just in-frame clones and leaves some out. The table shows more than 85,000 clones, with roughly 90% occurring only once. As to time point: after dendritic cell vaccination, including at tumor progression/relapse. Specimen: blood, collected after dendritic cell vaccination. The receptors here all came from a human donor with glioblastoma.

The chain joins TRBV30 to TRBJ2-3; 7 positions match TRBD2. Germline V gives CDR1 GTSNPN, CDR2 SVGIG (reference sequence). Trimming took 0 bases from V and 3 from J; bases not matched to a gene: 9. CDR3 size: 16 residues. In nucleotides, the CDR3 is TGTGCCTGGAGTGTCCCTACTAGCGTGGTGACAGATACGCAGTATTTT. As protein: CAWSVPTSVVTDTQYF.

The chain combines TRBV9 with TRBJ2-1; TRBD2 agrees at 9 bases. The CDR3 consists of 16 residues. Trimming cost V 3 bases and J 6 bases; bases outside gene matches: 10. Germline values: CDR1 SGDLS, CDR2 YYNGEE. CDR3 DNA: TGTGCCAGCAGCGCCCGGCCTAGCGGGGAAGGCAATGAGCAGTTCTTC. Encoded protein: CASSARPSGEGNEQFF.

This clone was detected only once. The chain carries TRBV5-1 and TRBJ2-3; D is possibly TRBD1 (6 bases). CDR3 length equals 14 residues. Looked up from germline, CDR1 is SGHRS and CDR2 is YFSETQ. Trimming left V 2 bases short and J 4 bases short, with 11 bases between. CDR3 sequence reads: CASSFIQGPDTQYF. The DNA of the CDR3 is TGCGCCAGCAGCTTCATACAGGGCCCAGATACGCAGTATTTT.

This clone was seen just once. The chain couples TRBV2 to TRBJ2-3; 13 nucleotides agree with TRBD2. The V and J ends lost 7 bases and 4 bases, in that order; junction bases with no gene match: 5. This CDR3 is built from 15 residues. Germline CDR1 reads SNHLY; CDR2 reads FYNNEI. The CDR3 is CASMVGLAGADTQYF. The CDR3 DNA reads as TGTGCCAGCATGGTCGGACTAGCGGGAGCAGATACGCAGTATTTT. Full variable domain (remainder filled in from reference TRBV2 and TRBJ2-3): EPEVTQTPSHQVTQMGQEVILRCVPISNHLYFYWYRQILGQKVEFLVSFYNNEISEKSEIFDDQFSVERPDGSNFTLKIRSTKLEDSAMYFCASMVGLAGADTQYFGPGTRLTVL.

The rearrangement uses TRBV30 and TRBJ1-3; possibly TRBD1 for D (6 bases). Germline assignment: CDR1 GTSNPN and CDR2 SVGIG (reference sequence). This CDR3 has 14 amino acids. V was clipped by 4 bases and J by 4 bases, with 14 bases between them. CDR3 in amino acids: CAWTPDSAGNTIYF. The DNA of the CDR3 is TGTGCCTGGACGCCGGACAGTGCGGGAAACACCATATATTTT.

This clone was counted a few times. This chain connects TRBV7-2 to TRBJ2-1; TRBD2 matches at 7 bases. The CDR3 has 13 residues. Trimming cost V 4 bases and J 9 bases; bases outside gene matches: 6. Germline CDR1 and CDR2: SGHTA and FQGNSA. DNA for the CDR3: TGTGCCAGCAGCTCATCTAGCGGCGGTGAGCAGTTCTTC. Translating gives CASSSSSGGEQFF.

The chain couples TRBV5-1 to TRBJ2-7; 9 bases agree with TRBD1. V was clipped by 5 bases and J by 4 bases; unmatched bases: 7. This CDR3 is built from 14 residues. Germline V CDR1 and CDR2: SGHRS, YFSETQ. The CDR3: CASSWTGEGYEQYF. CDR3 DNA: TGCGCCAGCAGTTGGACAGGGGAAGGGTACGAGCAGTACTTC.

J is TRBJ1-6 and V is TRBV30; no definite D call. Per germline, CDR1 GTSNPN and CDR2 SVGIG (reference sequence). CDR3 length equals 14 residues. Trimming cost V 2 bases and J 13 bases, with 18 bases left between them. The CDR3 DNA is TGTGCCTGGAGTTCGGGCGGGGAACATCCCCCCCTCCACTTT. Residues: CAWSSGGEHPPLHF.

This chain links TRBV13 with TRBJ1-1; D gene uncertain. Germline CDR1 and CDR2: PRHDT and FYEKMQ (reference sequence). The V and J ends lost 2 bases and 1 base respectively, with 5 bases between them. The CDR3 runs 13 residues. The CDR3 coding sequence is TGTGCCAGCAGCTTAACACAGAACACTGAAGCTTTCTTT. The encoded protein is CASSLTQNTEAFF.

This clone was counted between two and nine times. The gene calls are TRBV5-8 and TRBJ1-1, with 7 bases identical to TRBD1. CDR1 is SGHTS and CDR2 is YDEGEE in the germline V gene. Unmatched junction bases numbered 4, after V lost 8 bases and J lost 0 bases. This CDR3 contains 13 residues. The DNA for the CDR3 is TGTGCCAGTACGGGACAGTTGAACACTGAAGCTTTCTTT. Translating it yields CASTGQLNTEAFF.

CDR3 sequence reads: CASRLRTANYGYTF. The CDR3 nucleotides read TGTGCCAGTCGTCTCAGGACAGCCAACTATGGCTACACCTTC. The chain is built from TRBV19 and TRBJ1-2, with D maybe TRBD1 (6 bases). The germline gives CDR1 LNHDA, CDR2 SQIVND (reference sequence). This CDR3 contains 14 residues. Trimming pared 8 bases from V and 2 bases from J, leaving 15 bases between.

This sequence joins TRBV6-5 and TRBJ1-2; 7 bases line up with TRBD1. CDR3 length equals 13 residues. Germline V lookup: CDR1 MNHEY, CDR2 SVGAGI. V was pared by 5 bases and J by 6 bases, with 6 bases of the junction left unmatched. The CDR3 spells CASSRQGRDGYTF. The CDR3 DNA follows: TGTGCCAGCAGTCGACAGGGTAGGGATGGCTACACCTTC.

The chain is built from TRBV4-1 and TRBJ2-2; 12 bases line up with TRBD2. The CDR3 spans 16 residues. With 1 base clipped from V and 4 bases from J, the junction kept 1 base outside the gene matches. Germline V CDR1 and CDR2: MGHRA, YSYEKL. CDR3 amino acids: CASSQGLAGVTGELFF. The CDR3 coding sequence is TGCGCCAGCAGCCAAGGACTAGCGGGGGTCACCGGGGAGCTGTTTTTT.

The chain couples TRBV21-1 to TRBJ1-5; the table's D call of TRBD1 was not tested on the DNA. TRBV21-1 is deemed a pseudogene. CDR3 length: 16 amino acids. The DNA of the CDR3 is TGTGCCAGCAGCAAGGGGACAGGTAAGACAAATCAGCCCCAGCATTTT. Amino acid sequence: CASSKGTGKTNQPQHF.

This clone was observed a few times. V usage is TRBV7-9 and J usage is TRBJ2-7; a possible D gene is TRBD2 (5 bases). The V and J ends lost 3 bases and 3 bases respectively, with 12 bases between them. This CDR3 has 14 residues. Germline CDR1 reads SEHNR; CDR2 reads FQNEAQ (reference sequence). CDR3 residues: CASSFEVAYYEQYF. The CDR3 region has the DNA TGTGCCAGCAGCTTCGAGGTAGCGTACTACGAGCAGTACTTC.

This sequence joins TRBV6-5 and TRBJ1-3; the D gene is possibly TRBD1 (5 bases). Germline CDR1 and CDR2: MNHEY and SVGAGI. V was clipped by 3 bases and J by 0 bases, with 12 bases between them. CDR3 length: 16 amino acids. DNA for the CDR3: TGTGCCAGCAGTTATACGAGACAGACCTCTGGAAACACCATATATTTT. Translation: CASSYTRQTSGNTIYF.

The chain carries TRBV2 and TRBJ2-3, with 12 positions matching TRBD2. V shed 5 bases, J shed 4 bases, and the junction held 4 bases outside the gene matches. CDR1 and CDR2 (germline): SNHLY, FYNNEI. The CDR3 runs to 15 residues. CDR3 in amino acids: CASSTGLAGADTQYF. As DNA, the CDR3 is TGTGCCAGCAGTACGGGACTAGCGGGCGCAGATACGCAGTATTTT.

The CDR3 here is CASSQRQFSYEQYF. Here the CDR3 DNA reads TGTGCCAGTAGCCAAAGACAGTTCTCCTACGAGCAGTACTTC. V and J are TRBV19 and TRBJ2-7, with D tentatively TRBD1 (5 bases). There are 14 residues in the CDR3. Trimming stripped 6 bases from V and 0 bases from J, with 12 bases between. The germline CDR1 and CDR2 sequences are LNHDA and SQIVND (reference sequence).

The chain recombines TRBV5-1 with TRBJ2-1, with TRBD2 matching 10 bases. V shed 3 bases and J 2 bases; nucleotides not matched to a gene: 5. Germline V CDR1 and CDR2: SGHRS, YFSETQ. This CDR3 region has 16 residues. The DNA of the CDR3 is TGCGCCAGCAGCTCTTCAGCGGGAGGGCCCTACAATGAGCAGTTCTTC. Its protein product is CASSSSAGGPYNEQFF.

The rearrangement joins TRBV6-1 to TRBJ2-1, with D perhaps TRBD2 (6 bases). The length of the CDR3 is 17 residues. CDR1 is MNHNS and CDR2 is SASEGT in the germline V gene. Trimming took off 3 bases at V and 2 bases at J, with 17 bases between the two ends. CDR3 sequence reads: CASSERLSGLTYNEQFF. The CDR3 nucleotides read TGTGCCAGCAGTGAGCGCCTGTCGGGACTTACCTACAATGAGCAGTTCTTC.

The rearrangement uses TRBV6-5 and TRBJ2-1, with 7 positions matching TRBD1. Germline V CDR1 and CDR2: MNHEY, SVGAGI. The V segment lost 4 bases and the J segment 7 bases; nucleotides outside the gene matches: 10. This CDR3 has 15 amino acids. CDR3 loop: CASSSKGAKKNEQFF. CDR3 in DNA: TGTGCCAGCAGTTCTAAGGGGGCCAAGAAGAATGAGCAGTTCTTC.

The V call is TRBV4-1, the J call TRBJ1-4, with D possibly matching TRBD1 (5 bases). In germline, CDR1 is MGHRA, CDR2 YSYEKL. V was shortened by 4 bases and J by 7 bases, with 13 bases between the two germline ends. The CDR3 runs 14 residues. CDR3 coding DNA: TGCGCCAGCAGCCGAGCAGGGACTTTTGAAAAACTGTTTTTT. Translated: CASSRAGTFEKLFF.

This clone was seen a single time. This chain links TRBV5-1 with TRBJ2-2, with 8 nucleotides matching TRBD1. Germline V CDR1 and CDR2: SGHRS, YFSETQ. The V and J ends lost 5 bases and 1 base, in that order; junction bases with no gene match: 4. The CDR3 totals 15 residues. The CDR3 nucleotides are TGCGCCAGCAGGCCCGGGACAGGGAACACCGGGGAGCTGTTTTTT. It yields the protein CASRPGTGNTGELFF.

The V and J genes are TRBV18 and TRBJ1-2; 8 bases align to TRBD1. Germline V gives CDR1 KGHSH, CDR2 LQKENI. Trimming cost V 3 bases and J 4 bases; bases outside gene matches: 1. The CDR3 is 13 amino acids. CDR3 sequence reads: CASSPGTGYGYTF. In nucleotides, the CDR3 is TGTGCCAGCTCACCGGGGACAGGCTATGGCTACACCTTC.

V gene TRBV30 combines with J gene TRBJ2-3; 7 bases align to TRBD1. V shed 2 bases and J 2 bases; nucleotides not matched to a gene: 4. The CDR3 runs 14 residues. From germline, CDR1 is GTSNPN and CDR2 SVGIG (reference sequence). The CDR3 reads CAWSRGQSTDTQYF. CDR3 DNA sequence: TGTGCCTGGAGTAGGGGACAGTCCACAGATACGCAGTATTTT.

The rearrangement links TRBV29-1 to TRBJ1-2, with a possible D match to TRBD1 (5 bases). The CDR3 is 15 amino acids. The V and J ends lost 3 bases and 0 bases respectively, with 14 bases between them. CDR1 is SQVTM and CDR2 is ANQGSEA in the germline V gene. CDR3 residues: CSVDGGPNSNYGYTF. CDR3 in DNA: TGCAGCGTTGACGGGGGACCGAATTCTAACTATGGCTACACCTTC.

This clone was found once. The chain combines TRBV9 with TRBJ2-1; no clear D gene. The V and J ends lost 0 bases and 0 bases respectively, with 10 bases between them. Per germline, CDR1 SGDLS and CDR2 YYNGEE. This CDR3 is 16 amino acids long. The CDR3 is CASSVVSESSYNEQFF. The CDR3 DNA reads as TGTGCCAGCAGCGTAGTGTCGGAGAGCTCCTACAATGAGCAGTTCTTC. Variable domain in full (rest from reference TRBV9 and TRBJ2-1): DSGVTQTPKHLITATGQRVTLRCSPRSGDLSVYWYQQSLDQGLQFLIQYYNGEERAKGNILERFSAQQFPDLHSELNLSSLELGDSALYFCASSVVSESSYNEQFFGPGTRLTVL.